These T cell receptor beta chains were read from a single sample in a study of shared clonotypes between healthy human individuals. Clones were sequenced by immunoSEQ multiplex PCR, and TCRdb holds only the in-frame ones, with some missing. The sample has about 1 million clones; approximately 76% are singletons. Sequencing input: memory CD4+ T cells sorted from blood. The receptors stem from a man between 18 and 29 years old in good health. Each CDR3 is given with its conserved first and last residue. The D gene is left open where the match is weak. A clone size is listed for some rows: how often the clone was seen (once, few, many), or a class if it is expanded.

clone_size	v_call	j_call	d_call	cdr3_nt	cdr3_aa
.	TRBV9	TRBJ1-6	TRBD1	TGTGCCAGCGGACAGGGTGGAAATTCACCCCTCCACTTT	CASGQGGNSPLHF
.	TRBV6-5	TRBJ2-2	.	TGTGCCAGCACTCGTGGCAGGCAGAACACCGGGGAGCTGTTTTTT	CASTRGRQNTGELFF
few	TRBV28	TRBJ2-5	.	TGTGCCATCGCCGGAGGGGGCAGGGAGACCCAGTACTTC	CAIAGGGRETQYF
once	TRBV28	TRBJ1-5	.	TGTGCCAGCAGTTTAATGTCTCAGCCCCAGCATTTT	CASSLMSQPQHF
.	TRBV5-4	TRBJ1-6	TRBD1	TGTGCCAGCAGCTTAGACAGGGTCAGGAATTCACCCCTCCACTTT	CASSLDRVRNSPLHF
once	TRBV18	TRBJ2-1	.	TGTGCCAGCTCACCACGGATCCAGGGTACCTACAATGAGCAGTTCTTC	CASSPRIQGTYNEQFF
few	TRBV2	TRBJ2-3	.	TGTGCCAGCATCGGGTCGGGGGGCCCCACAGATACGCAGTATTTT	CASIGSGGPTDTQYF
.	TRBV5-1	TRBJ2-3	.	TGCGCCAGCAGCTTGGCCGGTACTACGAACGATTTT	CASSLAGTTNDF
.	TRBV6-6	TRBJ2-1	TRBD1	TGTGCCAGCAGAGACAGGGCAGGCCACAATGAGCAGTTCTTC	CASRDRAGHNEQFF
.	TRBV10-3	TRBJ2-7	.	TGTGCCATCAGTGCAGTACAGGATAGGGAGCAGTACTTC	CAISAVQDREQYF
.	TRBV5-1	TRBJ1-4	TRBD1	TGCGCCAGCAGCTCGACAGGGACAGCAACTAATGAAAAACTGTTTTTT	CASSSTGTATNEKLFF
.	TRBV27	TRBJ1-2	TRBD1	TGTGCCAGCAGTCCGGACAGGGGGCGAGGCTACACCTTC	CASSPDRGRGYTF
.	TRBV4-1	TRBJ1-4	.	TGCGCCAGCAGCCAAGTTGCGAGCGGAACCCTCGGAAAACTGTTTTTT	CASSQVASGTLGKLFF
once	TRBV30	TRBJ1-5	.	TGTGCCTGGAGTTACAGGGTGAATCAGCCCCAGCATTTT	CAWSYRVNQPQHF
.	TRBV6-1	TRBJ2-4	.	TGTGCCAGCAGTGGAACGGGACTCACGCTCGGGAACATTCAGTACTTC	CASSGTGLTLGNIQYF
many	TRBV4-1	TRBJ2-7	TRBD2	TGCGCCAGCAGCCAAGATCCCAGCGGGGGGCCGTCCTACGAGCAGTACTTC	CASSQDPSGGPSYEQYF
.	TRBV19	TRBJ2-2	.	TGTGCCAGTAGTCAGTCTGGCGGGGAGCTGTTTTTT	CASSQSGGELFF
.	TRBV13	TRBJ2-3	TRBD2	TGTGCCAGCAGCTTAGGCTTAGCGGGGGGGCGCACAGATACGCAGTATTTT	CASSLGLAGGRTDTQYF
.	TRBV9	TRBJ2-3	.	TGTGCCAGCAGCGTGACGTGGTCAGGAGATACGCAGTATTTT	CASSVTWSGDTQYF
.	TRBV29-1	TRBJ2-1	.	TGCAGCGTTGAATCCAGGGAAAATAGCAATGAGCAGTTCTTC	CSVESRENSNEQFF
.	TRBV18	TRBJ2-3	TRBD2	TGTGCCAGCTCACCACCGGTAGCGGGGGGGCGTGATACGCAGTATTTT	CASSPPVAGGRDTQYF
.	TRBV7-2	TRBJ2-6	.	TGTGCCAGCACCTCTGCCGGAGGGAGCTCTGGGGCCAACGTCCTGACTTTC	CASTSAGGSSGANVLTF
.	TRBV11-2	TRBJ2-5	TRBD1	TGTGCCAGCAGCTCCTGGGACAGGGCTGGGGAGACCCAGTACTTC	CASSSWDRAGETQYF
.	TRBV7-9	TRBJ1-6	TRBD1	TGTGCCAGCAGCACCGGACAGGGGGCAGGTTCACCCCTCCACTTT	CASSTGQGAGSPLHF
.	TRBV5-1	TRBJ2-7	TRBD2	TGCGCCAGCAGCACCACAAGCGGGAGGAGATACGAGCAGTACTTC	CASSTTSGRRYEQYF
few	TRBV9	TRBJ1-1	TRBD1	TGTGCCAGCAGCCCCCTCACGACAGGGGCTGAAGCTTTCTTT	CASSPLTTGAEAFF
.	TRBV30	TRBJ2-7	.	TGTGCCTGGACCCCTTCTGGAGCGGGTATCTCCTACGAGCAGTACTTC	CAWTPSGAGISYEQYF
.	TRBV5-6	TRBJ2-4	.	TGTGCCAGCAGCTTGTCTGTCTCCCTTAGAAACATTCAGTACTTC	CASSLSVSLRNIQYF
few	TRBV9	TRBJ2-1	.	TGTGCCAGCAGCGTGGGGGACCAAGCTCGGTTCTTC	CASSVGDQARFF
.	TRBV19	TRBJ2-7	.	TGTGCCAGTAGCTTCGCGGACGGCTCCTACGAGCAGTACTTC	CASSFADGSYEQYF
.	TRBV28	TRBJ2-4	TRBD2	TGTGCCAGCAGTCCTAGCGGGGGAGCCAAAAACATTCAGTACTTC	CASSPSGGAKNIQYF
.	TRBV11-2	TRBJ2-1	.	TGTGCCAGCAGCTTTACCGGGGGCTACAATGAGCAGTTCTTC	CASSFTGGYNEQFF
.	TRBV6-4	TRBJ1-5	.	TGTGCCAGTGGTTCCTCTGGGTCTCAGCCCCAGCATTTT	CASGSSGSQPQHF
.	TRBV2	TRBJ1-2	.	TGTGCCAGCAGCGGTAACAGGGATAACTATGGCTACACCTTC	CASSGNRDNYGYTF
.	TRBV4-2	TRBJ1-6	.	TGTGCCAGCAGCCAAGACAAGGACAATTCACCCCTCCACTTT	CASSQDKDNSPLHF
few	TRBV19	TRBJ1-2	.	TGTGCCAGTAGTATAGAACTTTCTAACTATGGCTACACCTTC	CASSIELSNYGYTF
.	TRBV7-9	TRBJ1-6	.	TGTGCCAGCAGCTTGTCCCTTAATCGCAATAATTCACCCCTCCACTTT	CASSLSLNRNNSPLHF
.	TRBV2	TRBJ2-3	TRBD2	TGTGCCAGCAGGGGGGGGACTAGCGGAAGCACAGATACGCAGTATTTT	CASRGGTSGSTDTQYF
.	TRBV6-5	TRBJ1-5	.	TGTGCCAGCAGCCAATTGGGTGGGTTCAATCAGCCCCAGCATTTT	CASSQLGGFNQPQHF
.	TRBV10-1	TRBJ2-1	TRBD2	TGCGCCAGCAGCAATAGCGGGAGAAGCGATGAGCAGTTCTTC	CASSNSGRSDEQFF
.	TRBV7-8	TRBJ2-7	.	TGTGCCAGCAGCTTAGCGATGGTGGCGGAAGAATCCTACGAGCAGTACTTC	CASSLAMVAEESYEQYF
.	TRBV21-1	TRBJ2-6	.	TGTGCCAGCAGCTTGGGGCAGGGTTACTCTGGGGCCAACGTCCTGACTTTC	CASSLGQGYSGANVLTF
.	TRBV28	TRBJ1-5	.	TGTGCCAGCAGCGGGGGCGGGGTAAATAGCAATCAGCCCCAGCATTTT	CASSGGGVNSNQPQHF
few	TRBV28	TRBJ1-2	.	TGTGCCAGCAACAGGGAGTATGGCTACACCTTC	CASNREYGYTF
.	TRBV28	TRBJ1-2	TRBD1	TGTGCCAGCAGCAGAACAGGGGGGAATGGCTACACCTTC	CASSRTGGNGYTF
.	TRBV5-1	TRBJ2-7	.	TGCGCCAGCGGGCCAGGTTCCTCCTACGAGCAGTACTTC	CASGPGSSYEQYF
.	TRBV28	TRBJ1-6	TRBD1	TGTGCCAGCAGTGCCAACAGGGGCGGTTCACCCCTCCACTTT	CASSANRGGSPLHF
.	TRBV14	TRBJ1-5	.	TGTGCCAGCAGCCCAGGGGTGGCCAATCAGCCCCAGCATTTT	CASSPGVANQPQHF
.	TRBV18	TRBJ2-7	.	TGTGCCAGCTCACCACCCAGGGACCAGTACGAGCAGTACTTC	CASSPPRDQYEQYF
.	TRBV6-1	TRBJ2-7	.	TGTGCCAGCGATCCAGCGCCTTTGTACGAGCAGTACTTC	CASDPAPLYEQYF
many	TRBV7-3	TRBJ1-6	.	TGTGCCAGCAGCTTAGGAGAGGGTACGGCACCCCTCCACTTT	CASSLGEGTAPLHF
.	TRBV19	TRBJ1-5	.	TGTGCCAGTAGTGCCCGAGGGGATAGCAATCAGCCCCAGCATTTT	CASSARGDSNQPQHF
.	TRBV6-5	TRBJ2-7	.	TGTGCCAGCAAGACACATTCGACCTACGAGCAGTACTTC	CASKTHSTYEQYF
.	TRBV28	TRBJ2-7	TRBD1	TGTGCCAGCAGTCAGGTACAGGGGGCGGCGTACGAGCAGTACTTC	CASSQVQGAAYEQYF
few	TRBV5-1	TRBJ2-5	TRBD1	TGCGCCAGCAGCTTGGCTCAGGGGGCCGGGGTATTACAAGAGACCCAGTACTTC	CASSLAQGAGVLQETQYF
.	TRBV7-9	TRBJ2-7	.	TGTGCCAGCAGCGTGGCCTACGAGCAGTACTTC	CASSVAYEQYF
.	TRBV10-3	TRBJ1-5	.	TGTGCCATCAGGGACGGCGCCTCGGAGCCCCAGCATTTT	CAIRDGASEPQHF
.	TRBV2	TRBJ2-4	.	TGTGCCAGCAGTGAAGCGCCACCGGGGGCCCTGGGAGCCAAAAACATTCAGTACTTC	CASSEAPPGALGAKNIQYF
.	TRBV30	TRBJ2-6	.	TGTGCCTGGAGCCTGCCTGGGGCCAACGTCCTGACTTTC	CAWSLPGANVLTF